This T cell receptor (beta chain) was sequenced in a study of T-cell memory formation after mild COVID-19. Study overall: TCR clustering was largely donor specific.

Notes on the study in general: From day 15 to 85, contracting clones were balanced between CD4 and CD8, whereas later expanders leaned toward CD4+. Pre-infection memory showed some responding clones, and this suggested that cross-reactive memory joined.

Deletions cut 7 bases from V and 3 bases from J, with 12 bases between. CDR3 length: 13 amino acids. CDR1 and CDR2 (germline): ENHRY, SYGVKD. From 5'RACE with constant-segment primers came TCR alpha and TCR beta cDNA libraries that carried sample barcodes and UMIs. TCRdb called the 5' RACE reads again in MiXCR, with one record for every CDR3 protein. This sample has hundreds of thousands of distinct CDR3 sequences, with 15% to 25% found just once. Notes on this clonotype: No antigen is known for it.

The source of this sequence is an adult woman who had mild COVID-19 (a few samples of this study predate the infection). Cell type and time point are not known. The material sequenced was PBMCs or a T cell subset sorted from them (not recorded which). This chain connects TRBV10-3 to TRBJ2-5; D unresolved. DNA of the CDR3: TGTGCCATCACCCACGAACCGAAAGAGACCCAGTACTTC. Its protein is CAITHEPKETQYF.